The clone carrying this T cell receptor (beta chain) was counted once. The data originate from a study of blood T cell repertoires in COVID-19. Overall study context: Researchers got acute and convalescent COVID-19 samples from the United States, Italy and Spain. Sample material is recorded as cDNA or gDNA derived from T cells, B-cell-depleted T cells, or PBMCs.

Original methodology: Reference gene primer amplification in the assay estimated nucleated cell counts. The repertoire was sequenced with immunoSEQ multiplex PCR; TCRdb's copy has only in-frame clones and lacks some. Clone size and the V and J calls come from that table; the DNA yielded D and trimming. The table lists roughly 120,000 clones, around 88% of them singletons, with approximately 5% in the top ten. The V gene end was trimmed by 5 bases and the J gene end by 9 bases; junction bases not matched to a gene: 8. Germline lookup yields CDR1 LNHNV and CDR2 YYDKDF (reference sequence). The CDR3 consists of 13 residues.

The receptor's source is a human donor in a cohort sampled during active COVID-19. The specimen was peripheral blood. The chain carries TRBV15 and TRBJ1-1; 8 nucleotides match TRBD1. CDR3 bases: TGTGCCACCAGCGGGACCAGACAGGGGAAAGCTTTCTTT. It specifies CATSGTRQGKAFF.